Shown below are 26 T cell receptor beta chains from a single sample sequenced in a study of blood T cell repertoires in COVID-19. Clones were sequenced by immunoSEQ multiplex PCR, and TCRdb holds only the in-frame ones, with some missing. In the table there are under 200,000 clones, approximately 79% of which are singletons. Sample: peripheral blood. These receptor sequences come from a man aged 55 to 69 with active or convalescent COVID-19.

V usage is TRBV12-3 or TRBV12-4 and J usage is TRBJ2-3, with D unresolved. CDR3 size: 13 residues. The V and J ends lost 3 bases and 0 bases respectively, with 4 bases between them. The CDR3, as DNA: TGTGCCAGCAGTTTGTCGAGCACAGATACGCAGTATTTT. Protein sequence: CASSLSSTDTQYF.

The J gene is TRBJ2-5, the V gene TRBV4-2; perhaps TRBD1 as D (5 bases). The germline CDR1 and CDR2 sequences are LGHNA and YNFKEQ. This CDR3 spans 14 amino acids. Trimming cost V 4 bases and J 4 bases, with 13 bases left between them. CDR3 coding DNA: TGTGCCAGCAGCCCCCAGGGTTTCGGAGAGACCCAGTACTTC. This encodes CASSPQGFGETQYF.

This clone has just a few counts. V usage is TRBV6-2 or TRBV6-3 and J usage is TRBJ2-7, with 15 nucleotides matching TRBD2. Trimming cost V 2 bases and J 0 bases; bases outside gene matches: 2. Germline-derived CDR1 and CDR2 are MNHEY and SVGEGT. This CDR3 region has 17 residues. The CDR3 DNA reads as TGTGCCAGCAGTTACGGGACTAGCGGGAGGATCTCCTACGAGCAGTACTTC. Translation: CASSYGTSGRISYEQYF.

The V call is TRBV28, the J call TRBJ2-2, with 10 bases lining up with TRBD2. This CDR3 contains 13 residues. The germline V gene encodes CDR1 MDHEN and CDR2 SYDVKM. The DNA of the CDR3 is TGTGCAGCGGGAGGGCGCATCGTCGGGGAGCTGTTTTTT. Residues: CAAGGRIVGELFF.

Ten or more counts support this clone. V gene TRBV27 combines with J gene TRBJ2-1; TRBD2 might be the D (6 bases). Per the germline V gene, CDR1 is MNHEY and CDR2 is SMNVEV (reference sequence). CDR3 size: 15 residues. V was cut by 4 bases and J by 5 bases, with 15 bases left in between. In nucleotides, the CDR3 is TGTGCCAGCAGTTCGCGGCGGCTAGCGAACAATGAGCAGTTCTTC. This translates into CASSSRRLANNEQFF.

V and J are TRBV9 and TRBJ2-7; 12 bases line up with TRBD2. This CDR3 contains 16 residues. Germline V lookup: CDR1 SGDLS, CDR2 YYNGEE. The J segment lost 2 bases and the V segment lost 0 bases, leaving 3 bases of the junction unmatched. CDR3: CASSVGLAGATYEQYF. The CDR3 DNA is TGTGCCAGCAGCGTAGGACTAGCGGGGGCCACCTACGAGCAGTACTTC.

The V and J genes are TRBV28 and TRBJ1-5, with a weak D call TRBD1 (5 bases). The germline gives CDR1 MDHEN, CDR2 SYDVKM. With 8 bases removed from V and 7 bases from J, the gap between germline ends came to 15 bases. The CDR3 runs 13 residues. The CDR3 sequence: CASRRGPGQPQHF. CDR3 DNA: TGTGCCAGCCGGAGGGGACCGGGGCAGCCCCAGCATTTT.

The DNA for the CDR3 is TGTGCCAGTAGTCAGACAGATACGCAGTATTTT. This gives the protein CASSQTDTQYF. The V call is TRBV19, the J call TRBJ2-3; D uncertain. The CDR3 totals 11 residues. Germline V gives CDR1 LNHDA, CDR2 SQIVND (reference sequence). Trimming shortened V by 5 bases and J by 3 bases, and 3 bases separated the two germline ends.

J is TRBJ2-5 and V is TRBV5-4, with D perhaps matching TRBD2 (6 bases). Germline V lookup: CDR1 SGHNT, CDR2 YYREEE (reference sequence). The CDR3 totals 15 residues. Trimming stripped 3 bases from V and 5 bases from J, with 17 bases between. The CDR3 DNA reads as TGTGCCAGCAGCTCCCCCGGGGCAGGGAGGGAGACCCAGTACTTC. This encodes CASSSPGAGRETQYF.

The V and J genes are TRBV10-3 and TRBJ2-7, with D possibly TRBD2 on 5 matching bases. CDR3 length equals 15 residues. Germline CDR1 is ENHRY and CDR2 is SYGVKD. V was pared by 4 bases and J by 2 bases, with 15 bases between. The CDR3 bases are TGTGCCATCAGTGGATCGTGGACTGTCACCTACGAGCAGTACTTC. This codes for CAISGSWTVTYEQYF.

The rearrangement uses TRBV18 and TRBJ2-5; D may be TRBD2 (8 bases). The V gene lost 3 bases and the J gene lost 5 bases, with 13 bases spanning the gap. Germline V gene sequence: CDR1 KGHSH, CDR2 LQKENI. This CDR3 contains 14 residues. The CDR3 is CASSPGQRGETQYF. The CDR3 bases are TGTGCCAGCTCACCGGGACAGCGGGGGGAGACCCAGTACTTC.

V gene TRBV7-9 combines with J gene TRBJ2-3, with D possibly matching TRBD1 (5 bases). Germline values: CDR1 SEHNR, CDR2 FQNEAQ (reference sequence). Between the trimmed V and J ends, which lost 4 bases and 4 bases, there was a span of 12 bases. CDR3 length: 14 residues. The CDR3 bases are TGTGCCAGCAGCTCTGGCAGGGCATCAGATACGCAGTATTTT. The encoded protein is CASSSGRASDTQYF.

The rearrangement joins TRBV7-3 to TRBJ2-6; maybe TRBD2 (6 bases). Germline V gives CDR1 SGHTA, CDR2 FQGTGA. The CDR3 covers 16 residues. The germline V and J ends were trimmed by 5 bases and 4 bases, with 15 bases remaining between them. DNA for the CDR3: TGTGCCAGCAGCCGTGGGGCGGGAATCGGGGCCAACGTCCTGACTTTC. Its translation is CASSRGAGIGANVLTF.

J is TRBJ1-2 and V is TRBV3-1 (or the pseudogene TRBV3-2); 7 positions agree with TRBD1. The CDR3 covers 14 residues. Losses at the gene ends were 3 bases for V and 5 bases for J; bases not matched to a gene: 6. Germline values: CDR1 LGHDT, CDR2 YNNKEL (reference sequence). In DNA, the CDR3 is TGTGCCAGCAGCCACCTGACAGGGAATTATGGCTACACCTTC. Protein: CASSHLTGNYGYTF.

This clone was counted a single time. The CDR3 spells CATSDLQAGSEQFF. As DNA, the CDR3 is TGTGCCACCAGTGATTTGCAAGCGGGATCGGAGCAGTTCTTC. This sequence joins TRBV24-1 and TRBJ2-1; 7 bases line up with TRBD2. With V trimmed by 0 bases and J by 10 bases, 5 bases remained unmatched. The CDR3 spans 14 residues. Germline-derived CDR1 and CDR2 are KGHDR and SFDVKD.

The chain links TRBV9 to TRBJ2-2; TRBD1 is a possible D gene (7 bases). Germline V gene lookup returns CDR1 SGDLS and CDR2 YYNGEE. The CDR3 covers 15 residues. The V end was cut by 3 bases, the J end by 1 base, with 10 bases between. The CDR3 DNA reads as TGTGCCAGCAGCGGCGGGACAGTGAACACCGGGGAGCTGTTTTTT. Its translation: CASSGGTVNTGELFF.

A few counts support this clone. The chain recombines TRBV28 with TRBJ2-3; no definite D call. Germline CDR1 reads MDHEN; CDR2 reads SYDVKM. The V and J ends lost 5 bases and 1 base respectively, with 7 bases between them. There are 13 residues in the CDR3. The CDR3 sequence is CASSPRGTDTQYF. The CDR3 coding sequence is TGTGCCAGCAGTCCCCGGGGCACAGATACGCAGTATTTT.

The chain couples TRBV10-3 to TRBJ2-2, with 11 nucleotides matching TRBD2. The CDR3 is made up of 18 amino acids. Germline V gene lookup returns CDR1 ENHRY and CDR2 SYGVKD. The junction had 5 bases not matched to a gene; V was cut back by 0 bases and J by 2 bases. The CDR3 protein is CAISESWGLAENTGELFF. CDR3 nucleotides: TGTGCCATCAGTGAGTCGTGGGGACTAGCGGAAAACACCGGGGAGCTGTTTTTT.

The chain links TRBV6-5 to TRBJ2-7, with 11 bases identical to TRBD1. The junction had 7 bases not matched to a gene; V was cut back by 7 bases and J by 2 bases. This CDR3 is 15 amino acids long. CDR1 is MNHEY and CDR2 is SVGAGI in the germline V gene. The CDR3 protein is CASKRGQGVPYEQYF. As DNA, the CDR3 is TGTGCCAGCAAAAGGGGACAGGGGGTTCCCTACGAGCAGTACTTC.

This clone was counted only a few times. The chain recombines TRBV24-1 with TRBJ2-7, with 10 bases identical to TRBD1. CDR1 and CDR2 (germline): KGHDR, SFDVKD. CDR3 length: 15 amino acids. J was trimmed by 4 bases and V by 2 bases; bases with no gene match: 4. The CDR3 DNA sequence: TGTGCCACCAGTGATTGGACAGGGGGAGGATACGAGCAGTACTTC. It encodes CATSDWTGGGYEQYF.

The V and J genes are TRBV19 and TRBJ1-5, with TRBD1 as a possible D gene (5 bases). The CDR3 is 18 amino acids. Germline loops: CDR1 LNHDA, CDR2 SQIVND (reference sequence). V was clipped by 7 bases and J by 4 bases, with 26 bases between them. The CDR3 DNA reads TGTGCCAGTAATTATAACACCGCCGGGGTCGGGGGAAATCAGCCCCAGCATTTT. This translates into CASNYNTAGVGGNQPQHF.

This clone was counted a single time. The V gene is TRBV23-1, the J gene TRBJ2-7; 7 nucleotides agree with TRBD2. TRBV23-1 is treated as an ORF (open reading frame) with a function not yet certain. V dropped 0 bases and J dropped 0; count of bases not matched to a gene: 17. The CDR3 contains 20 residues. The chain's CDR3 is CASSQSGEVDSGSSSYEQYF. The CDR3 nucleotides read TGCGCCAGCAGTCAATCAGGGGAGGTCGATAGCGGGTCTTCCTCCTACGAGCAGTACTTC.

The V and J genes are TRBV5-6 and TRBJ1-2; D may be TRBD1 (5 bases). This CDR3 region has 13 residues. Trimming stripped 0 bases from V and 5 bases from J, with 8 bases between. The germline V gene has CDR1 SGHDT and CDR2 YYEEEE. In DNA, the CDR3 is TGTGCCAGCAGCTTGGGCAGGGTTTATGGCTACACCTTC. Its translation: CASSLGRVYGYTF.

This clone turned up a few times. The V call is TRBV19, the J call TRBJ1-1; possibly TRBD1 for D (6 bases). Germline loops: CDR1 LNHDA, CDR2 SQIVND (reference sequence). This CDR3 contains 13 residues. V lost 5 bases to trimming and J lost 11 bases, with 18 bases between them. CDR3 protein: CASSVSWGRKAFF. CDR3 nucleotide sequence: TGTGCCAGTAGTGTCTCCTGGGGGCGAAAGGCTTTCTTT.

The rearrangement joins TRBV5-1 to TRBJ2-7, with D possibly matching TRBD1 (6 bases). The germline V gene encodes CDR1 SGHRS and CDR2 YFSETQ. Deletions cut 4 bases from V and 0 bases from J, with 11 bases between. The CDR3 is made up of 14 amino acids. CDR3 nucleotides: TGCGCCAGCAGCCCCGACAGGTCCTCCTACGAGCAGTACTTC. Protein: CASSPDRSSYEQYF.

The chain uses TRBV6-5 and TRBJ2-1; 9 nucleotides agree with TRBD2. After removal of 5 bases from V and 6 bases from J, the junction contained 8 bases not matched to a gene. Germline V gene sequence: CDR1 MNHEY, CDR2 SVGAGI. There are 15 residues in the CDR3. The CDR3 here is CASSRRGGAGNEQFF. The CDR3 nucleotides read TGTGCCAGCAGTCGACGCGGGGGGGCTGGCAATGAGCAGTTCTTC.